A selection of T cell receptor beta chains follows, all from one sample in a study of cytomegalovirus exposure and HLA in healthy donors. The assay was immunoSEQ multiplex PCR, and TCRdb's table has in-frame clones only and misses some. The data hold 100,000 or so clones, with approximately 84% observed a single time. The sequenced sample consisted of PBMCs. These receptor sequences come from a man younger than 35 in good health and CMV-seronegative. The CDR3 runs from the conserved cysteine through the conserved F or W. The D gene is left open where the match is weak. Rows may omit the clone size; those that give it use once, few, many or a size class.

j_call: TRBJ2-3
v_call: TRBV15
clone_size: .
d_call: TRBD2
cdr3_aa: CATSRFSGDTDTQYF
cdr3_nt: TGTGCCACCAGCAGATTTAGCGGGGACACAGATACGCAGTATTTT

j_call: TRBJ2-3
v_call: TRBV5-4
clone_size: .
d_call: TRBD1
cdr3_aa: CASSLALGTGQYF
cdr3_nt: TGTGCCAGCAGCTTGGCCCTCGGGACAGGGCAGTATTTT

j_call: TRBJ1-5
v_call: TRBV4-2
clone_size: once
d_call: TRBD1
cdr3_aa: CASSQGFDRESNQPQHF
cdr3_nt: TGTGCCAGCAGCCAGGGATTCGACAGGGAGAGCAATCAGCCCCAGCATTTT

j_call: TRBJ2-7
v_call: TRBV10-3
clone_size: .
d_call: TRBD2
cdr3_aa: CAIRGTSGNDEQYF
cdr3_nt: TGTGCCATCAGAGGGACTAGCGGGAACGACGAGCAGTACTTC

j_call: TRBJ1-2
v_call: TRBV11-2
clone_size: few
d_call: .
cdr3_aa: CASSPQTSGGYTF
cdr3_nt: TGTGCCAGCAGCCCTCAGACCTCGGGTGGCTACACCTTC

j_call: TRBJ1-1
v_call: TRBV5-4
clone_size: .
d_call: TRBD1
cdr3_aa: CASSLQGMAFF
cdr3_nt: TGTGCCAGCAGCTTACAGGGGATGGCTTTCTTT

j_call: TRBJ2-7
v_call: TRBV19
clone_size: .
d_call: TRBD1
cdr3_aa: CASRAGQGLGEQYF
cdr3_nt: TGTGCCAGTAGGGCAGGACAGGGGCTGGGCGAGCAGTACTTC

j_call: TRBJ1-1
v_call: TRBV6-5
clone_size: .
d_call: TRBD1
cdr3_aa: CASRPDRGGRVEAFF
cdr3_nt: TGTGCCAGCAGACCTGACAGGGGAGGGAGGGTCGAAGCTTTCTTT

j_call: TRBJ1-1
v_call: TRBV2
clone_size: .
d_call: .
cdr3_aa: CASSGEGLINTEAFF
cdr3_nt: TGTGCCAGCAGTGGCGAGGGCTTGATCAACACTGAAGCTTTCTTT

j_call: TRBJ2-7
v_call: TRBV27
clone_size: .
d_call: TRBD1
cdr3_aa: CASSSPQGDRTYEQYF
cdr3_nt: TGTGCCAGCAGTTCGCCCCAGGGGGACAGAACCTACGAGCAGTACTTC

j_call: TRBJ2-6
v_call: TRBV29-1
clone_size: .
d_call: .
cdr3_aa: CSVSGRVGANVLTF
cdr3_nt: TGCAGCGTCTCGGGCAGGGTGGGTGCCAACGTCCTGACTTTC

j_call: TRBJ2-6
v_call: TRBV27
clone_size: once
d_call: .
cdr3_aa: CASSLFETVGTNVLTF
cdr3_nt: TGTGCCAGCAGTTTATTCGAGACAGTGGGGACCAACGTCCTGACTTTC

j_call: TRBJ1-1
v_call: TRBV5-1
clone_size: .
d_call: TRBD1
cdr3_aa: CASSFGQGVFSEAFF
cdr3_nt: TGCGCCAGCAGCTTCGGACAGGGGGTTTTCTCTGAAGCTTTCTTT

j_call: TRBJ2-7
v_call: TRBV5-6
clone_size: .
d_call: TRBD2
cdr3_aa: CASSLVLAGVRSVYF
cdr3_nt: TGTGCCAGCAGCTTGGTTCTAGCGGGAGTTCGTTCCGTGTACTTC

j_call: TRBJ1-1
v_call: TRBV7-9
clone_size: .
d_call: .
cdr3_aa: CASSLGGENTEAFF
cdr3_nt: TGTGCCAGCAGCTTAGGTGGAGAGAACACTGAAGCTTTCTTT

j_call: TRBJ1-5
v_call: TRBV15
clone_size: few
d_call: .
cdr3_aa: CATSRDGSSNQPQHF
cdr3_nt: TGTGCCACCAGCAGAGACGGGAGTAGCAATCAGCCCCAGCATTTT

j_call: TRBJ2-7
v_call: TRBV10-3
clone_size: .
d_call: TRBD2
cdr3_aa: CAISLGGASGAYEQYF
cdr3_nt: TGTGCCATCAGCTTGGGCGGGGCTAGCGGGGCCTACGAGCAGTACTTC

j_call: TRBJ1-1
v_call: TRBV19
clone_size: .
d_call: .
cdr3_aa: CASSPPDRTYTEAFF
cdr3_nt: TGTGCCAGTAGTCCACCTGACAGGACATACACTGAAGCTTTCTTT

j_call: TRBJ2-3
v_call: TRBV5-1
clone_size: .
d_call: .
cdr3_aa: CASSLQGLSTDTQYF
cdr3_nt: TGCGCCAGCAGCTTGCAGGGACTTTCCACAGATACGCAGTATTTT

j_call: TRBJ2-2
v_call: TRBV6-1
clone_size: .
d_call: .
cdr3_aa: CASSALTANTGELFF
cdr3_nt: TGTGCCAGCAGTGCGCTGACAGCGAACACCGGGGAGCTGTTTTTT

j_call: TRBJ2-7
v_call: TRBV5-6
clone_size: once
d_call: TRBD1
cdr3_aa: CASSSGTGRYAQYF
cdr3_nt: TGTGCCAGCAGCTCCGGGACAGGGCGCTACGCGCAGTACTTC

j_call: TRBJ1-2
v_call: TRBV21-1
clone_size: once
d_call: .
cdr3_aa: CASSKFPQGAGYGYTF
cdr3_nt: TGTGCCAGCAGCAAATTCCCCCAGGGGGCGGGCTATGGCTACACCTTC

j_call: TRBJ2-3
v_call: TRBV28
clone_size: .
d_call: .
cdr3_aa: CASSVTRVQYF
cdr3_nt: TGTGCCAGCAGCGTCACCAGGGTTCAGTATTTT

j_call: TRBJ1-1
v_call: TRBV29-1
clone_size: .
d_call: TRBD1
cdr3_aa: CSVAPGGGFTEAFF
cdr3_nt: TGCAGCGTTGCTCCAGGGGGAGGTTTCACTGAAGCTTTCTTT

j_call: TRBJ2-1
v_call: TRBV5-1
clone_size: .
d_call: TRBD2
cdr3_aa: CASRRGQGSGSNEQFF
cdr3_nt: TGCGCCAGCAGGCGGGGGCAGGGTAGCGGGAGTAACGAGCAGTTCTTC

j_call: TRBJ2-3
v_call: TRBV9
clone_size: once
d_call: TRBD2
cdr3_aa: CASSVLAVSTDTQYF
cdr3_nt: TGTGCCAGCAGCGTACTAGCGGTAAGCACAGATACGCAGTATTTT

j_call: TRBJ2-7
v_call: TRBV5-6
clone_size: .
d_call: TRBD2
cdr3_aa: CASSYGTNYEQYF
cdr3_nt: TGTGCCAGCAGCTACGGGACTAACTACGAGCAGTACTTC

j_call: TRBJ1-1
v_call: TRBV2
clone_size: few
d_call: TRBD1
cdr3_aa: CASSGPTGESNTEAFF
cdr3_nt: TGTGCCAGCAGTGGTCCGACAGGGGAGTCGAACACTGAAGCTTTCTTT

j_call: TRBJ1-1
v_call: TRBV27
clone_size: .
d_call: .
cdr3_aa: CASSLIMRQARGTGTEAFF
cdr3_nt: TGTGCCAGCAGCCTGATCATGAGACAGGCTAGGGGTACGGGCACTGAAGCTTTCTTT

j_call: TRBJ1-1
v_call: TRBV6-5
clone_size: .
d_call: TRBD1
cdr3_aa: CASTGTGLMNTEAFF
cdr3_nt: TGTGCCAGCACCGGGACAGGGCTGATGAACACTGAAGCTTTCTTT

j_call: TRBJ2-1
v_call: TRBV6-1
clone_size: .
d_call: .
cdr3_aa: CASSEAARVSYNEQFF
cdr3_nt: TGTGCCAGCAGTGAAGCGGCGAGGGTCTCCTACAATGAGCAGTTCTTC

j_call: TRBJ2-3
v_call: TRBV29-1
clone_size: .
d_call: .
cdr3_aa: CSVSGGESADTQYF
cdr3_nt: TGCAGCGTCTCAGGAGGAGAATCGGCAGATACGCAGTATTTT

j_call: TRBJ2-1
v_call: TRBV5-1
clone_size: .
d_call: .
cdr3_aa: CASSGGLRAGSNEQFF
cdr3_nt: TGCGCCAGCAGCGGCGGGCTCAGGGCGGGGTCCAATGAGCAGTTCTTC

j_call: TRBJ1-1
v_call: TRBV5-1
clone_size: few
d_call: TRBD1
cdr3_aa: CASSRGTGRGDTEAFF
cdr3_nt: TGCGCCAGCAGCAGGGGGACGGGCAGGGGGGACACTGAAGCTTTCTTT

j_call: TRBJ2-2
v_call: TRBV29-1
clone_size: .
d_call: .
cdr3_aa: CSVKTSFTGELFF
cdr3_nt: TGCAGCGTCAAGACTAGTTTCACCGGGGAGCTGTTTTTT

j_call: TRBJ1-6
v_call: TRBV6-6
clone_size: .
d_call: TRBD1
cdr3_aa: CASSPGKTGGNSPLHF
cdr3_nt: TGTGCCAGCAGTCCGGGAAAGACAGGGGGAAATTCACCCCTCCACTTT

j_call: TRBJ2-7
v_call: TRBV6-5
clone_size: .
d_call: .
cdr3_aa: CASRFGSSYEQYF
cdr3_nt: TGTGCCAGCAGGTTCGGGTCCTCCTACGAGCAGTACTTC

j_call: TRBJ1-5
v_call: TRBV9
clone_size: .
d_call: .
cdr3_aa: CASSVGQVENQPQHF
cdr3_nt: TGTGCCAGCAGCGTAGGACAGGTTGAGAATCAGCCCCAGCATTTT

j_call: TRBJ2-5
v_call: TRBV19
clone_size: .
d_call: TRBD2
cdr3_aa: CASSTGTSGSGETQYF
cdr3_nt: TGTGCCAGTAGTACCGGGACTAGCGGGTCTGGGGAGACCCAGTACTTC

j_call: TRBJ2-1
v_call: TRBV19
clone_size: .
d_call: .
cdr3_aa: CASSIDQAYNEQFF
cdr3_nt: TGTGCCAGTAGTATAGATCAGGCTTACAATGAGCAGTTCTTC

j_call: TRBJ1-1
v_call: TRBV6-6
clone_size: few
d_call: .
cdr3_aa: CASSYPGDMNTEAFF
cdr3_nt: TGTGCCAGCAGTTATCCCGGGGACATGAACACTGAAGCTTTCTTT

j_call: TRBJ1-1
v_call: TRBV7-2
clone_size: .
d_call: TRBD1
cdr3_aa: CASSRTGVDTEAFF
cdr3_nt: TGTGCCAGCAGCCGGACAGGGGTGGACACTGAAGCTTTCTTT

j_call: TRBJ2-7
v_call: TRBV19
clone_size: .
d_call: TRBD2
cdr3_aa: CASSPRDYNYEQYF
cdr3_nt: TGTGCCAGTAGTCCACGGGACTACAACTACGAGCAGTACTTC

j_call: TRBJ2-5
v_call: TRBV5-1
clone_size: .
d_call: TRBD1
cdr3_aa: CASSYLGTGEETQYF
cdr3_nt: TGCGCCAGCAGTTATCTCGGGACAGGGGAAGAGACCCAGTACTTC

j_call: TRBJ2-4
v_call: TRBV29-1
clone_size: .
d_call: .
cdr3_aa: CSVSDRKNIQYF
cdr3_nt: TGCAGCGTGTCCGACAGGAAAAACATTCAGTACTTC

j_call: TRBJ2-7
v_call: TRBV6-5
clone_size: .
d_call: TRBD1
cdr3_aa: CASSYGQGIFEQYF
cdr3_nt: TGTGCCAGCAGTTACGGACAGGGGATTTTCGAGCAGTACTTC

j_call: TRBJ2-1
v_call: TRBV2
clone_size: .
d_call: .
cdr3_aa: CARRFSSYNEQFF
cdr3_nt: TGTGCCAGGCGATTTAGCTCCTACAATGAGCAGTTCTTC

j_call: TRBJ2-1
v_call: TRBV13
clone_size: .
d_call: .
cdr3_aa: CASSFPLTNQGGNEQFF
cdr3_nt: TGTGCCAGCAGCTTCCCCCTTACTAACCAAGGCGGCAATGAGCAGTTCTTC

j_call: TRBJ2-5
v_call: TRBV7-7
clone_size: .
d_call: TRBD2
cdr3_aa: CASSPGLAGGGETQYF
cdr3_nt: TGTGCTAGCAGCCCCGGACTAGCGGGAGGGGGAGAGACCCAGTACTTC

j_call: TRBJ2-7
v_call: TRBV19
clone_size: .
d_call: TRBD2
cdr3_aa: CASSGASGVSYEQYF
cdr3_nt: TGTGCCAGTAGTGGGGCTAGCGGCGTCTCCTACGAGCAGTACTTC

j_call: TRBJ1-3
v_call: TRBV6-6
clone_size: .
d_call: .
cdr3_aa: CASLRGGFGNTIYF
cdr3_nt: TGTGCCAGTTTAAGGGGGGGGTTCGGAAACACCATATATTTT

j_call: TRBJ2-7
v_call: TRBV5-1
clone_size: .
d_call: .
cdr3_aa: CASSTEGATSYEQYF
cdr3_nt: TGCGCCAGCAGCACGGAAGGAGCAACCTCCTACGAGCAGTACTTC

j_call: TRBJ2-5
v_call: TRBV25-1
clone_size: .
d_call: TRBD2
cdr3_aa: CASTEGGSLQETQYF
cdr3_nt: TGTGCCAGCACTGAGGGCGGGAGCCTACAAGAGACCCAGTACTTC